The clone carrying this T cell receptor beta chain came up once. The antigen remains unidentified. At sampling all donors were nominally healthy, likely with unrecorded immune exposures. The primer mix had 60 Vbeta and 13 Jbeta primers. Clones were sequenced by immunoSEQ multiplex PCR, and TCRdb holds only the in-frame ones, with some missing. The repertoire holds about 190,000 clones, with about four fifths as singletons. This CDR3 spans 15 amino acids. Germline assignment: CDR1 LNHNV and CDR2 YYDKDF (reference sequence). The ends lost 4 bases at V and 5 bases at J; junction bases unmatched: 9. This entry belongs to a study of cytomegalovirus exposure and HLA in healthy donors. The study's findings and limits: In vitro confirmation showed three CMV-associated chains to be CMV antigen specific. A later analysis reported that several of the most significant clusters appeared to be linked to common viral pathogens, among them Epstein-Barr virus.

This TCR derives from a woman between 50 and 59 years old in good health and CMV-seropositive. The V call is TRBV15, the J call TRBJ2-5; 8 positions agree with TRBD1. Sequenced: PBMCs. The CDR3 protein is CATSTAQGAGETQYF. Here the CDR3 DNA reads TGTGCCACCAGCACGGCGCAGGGGGCGGGGGAGACCCAGTACTTC.